Below are 2 T cell receptor beta chains sequenced from a single sample in a study of blood T cells in healthy people across ages. The authors ran a second PCR of roughly 6 to 11 cycles using a sample-barcoded 5' primer and a J-beta primer mix. MiXCR, run by TCRdb on the 5' RACE reads, gives a single entry per CDR3 protein. The data show hundreds of thousands of distinct CDR3 sequences, with around 49% seen just once and 30% to 35% held by the top ten. Sequenced: blood. These receptors originate from a woman aged 60-70 years in good health.

The CDR3 sequence: CASSSGLERNEQFF. The CDR3 bases are TGTGCCAGCAGCTCGGGACTCGAGAGAAATGAGCAGTTCTTC. The chain employs TRBV7-9 and TRBJ2-1; TRBD2 might be the D (6 bases). The ends were cut back, 4 bases at V and 7 bases at J, with 14 bases in the middle. Germline-derived CDR1 and CDR2 are SEHNR and FQNEAQ (reference sequence). This CDR3 has 14 amino acids. The variable domain in full, with the rest retrieved from reference TRBV7-9 and TRBJ2-1, is DTGVSQNPRHKITKRGQNVTFRCDPISEHNRLYWYRQTLGQGPEFLTYFQNEAQLEKSRLLSDRFSAERPKGSFSTLEIQRTEQGDSAMYLCASSSGLERNEQFFGPGTRLTVL.

J is TRBJ2-4 and V is TRBV7-2, with TRBD2 as a possible D gene (6 bases). Germline values: CDR1 SGHTA, CDR2 FQGNSA. This CDR3 is built from 15 residues. The V end was cut by 0 bases, the J end by 2 bases, with 8 bases between. CDR3 protein: CASSLARGTKNIQYF. CDR3 coding DNA: TGTGCCAGCAGCTTAGCGCGGGGAACCAAAAACATTCAGTACTTC.